One and the same sample provided the 5 T cell receptor beta chains below, sequenced in a study of cytomegalovirus exposure and HLA in healthy donors. Using immunoSEQ multiplex PCR, the repertoire was profiled, and TCRdb retains in-frame clones only, with some absent. The top ten hold roughly 1.2% of the sample, which has around 190,000 clones, about 81% seen once. Sequencing was performed on PBMCs. These receptors were obtained from a woman aged 25-40 years in good health and CMV-seronegative.

This clone occurred a few times. The V and J genes are TRBV15 and TRBJ1-2; 8 bases are a match to TRBD1. The ends lost 4 bases at V and 7 bases at J; junction bases unmatched: 11. There are 15 residues in the CDR3. Per germline, CDR1 LNHNV and CDR2 YYDKDF (reference sequence). The chain's CDR3 is CATSTFRTGLAGYTF. DNA of the CDR3: TGTGCCACCAGCACATTTCGGACAGGGCTTGCTGGCTACACCTTC.

The V gene is TRBV27, the J gene TRBJ1-3, with a possible D match to TRBD1 (5 bases). The CDR3 has 14 residues. Trimming took off 4 bases at V and 0 bases at J, with 7 bases between the two ends. Germline V lookup: CDR1 MNHEY, CDR2 SMNVEV (reference sequence). DNA of the CDR3: TGTGCCAGCAGTTCAGGGTTCTCTGGAAACACCATATATTTT. Protein product: CASSSGFSGNTIYF.

The V call is TRBV19, the J call TRBJ2-2; D is perhaps TRBD2 (6 bases). This CDR3 is 15 amino acids long. Germline V lookup: CDR1 LNHDA, CDR2 SQIVND (reference sequence). Trimming left V 3 bases short and J 5 bases short, with 13 bases between. CDR3 amino acids: CASSISTSWTGELFF. The DNA for the CDR3 is TGTGCCAGTAGTATCAGTACTAGCTGGACCGGGGAGCTGTTTTTT.

The chain links TRBV28 to TRBJ1-3; D is perhaps TRBD1 (6 bases). The CDR3 has 14 residues. Germline V CDR1 and CDR2: MDHEN, SYDVKM. The V and J ends lost 6 bases and 3 bases respectively, with 12 bases between them. CDR3 bases: TGTGCCAGCAGGCTCAGGGGCTTTGGAAACACCATATATTTT. This gives the protein CASRLRGFGNTIYF. Filled out from reference TRBV28 and TRBJ1-3, the complete variable domain reads DVKVTQSSRYLVKRTGEKVFLECVQDMDHENMFWYRQDPGLGLRLIYFSYDVKMKEKGDIPEGYSVSREKKERFSLILESASTNQTSMYLCASRLRGFGNTIYFGEGSWLTVV.

This clone was counted between two and nine times. The chain employs TRBV14 and TRBJ1-6; D perhaps matches TRBD1 (5 bases). CDR3 length: 13 amino acids. In germline, CDR1 is SGHDN, CDR2 FVKESK. The V gene lost 0 bases and the J gene lost 13 bases, with 10 bases spanning the gap. The CDR3 sequence: CASSQDQGFPLHF. CDR3 DNA: TGTGCCAGCAGCCAAGACCAGGGATTTCCCCTCCACTTT.